These T cell receptor beta chains were read from a single sample in a study of shared clonotypes between healthy human individuals. The assay was immunoSEQ multiplex PCR, and TCRdb's table has in-frame clones only and misses some. The repertoire holds roughly 2 million clones, with 85% to 95% as singletons. Input material: naive CD4+ T cells sorted from blood. These receptors were obtained from a man between 18 and 29 years old in good health. Both conserved end residues are part of each CDR3. Fields, in order: V gene, clone size, D gene, J gene, CDR3 DNA, CDR3 protein. The D gene is left open where the match is weak. A row's size may be missing; if present it is once, few, many or a size class.

TRBV6-5,NA,TRBD2,TRBJ2-7,TGTGCCAGCAGGTCGGTTCTAGCGGGGTCCTACGAGCAGTACTTC,CASRSVLAGSYEQYF
TRBV19,NA,NA,TRBJ2-5,TGTGCCAGTAGTGTAAAGGGATACCCAGCGTCGGAGACCCAGTACTTC,CASSVKGYPASETQYF
TRBV18,once,NA,TRBJ1-5,TGTGCCAGCTCACCAGCTACGGGCAATCAGCCCCAGCATTTT,CASSPATGNQPQHF
TRBV9,NA,NA,TRBJ2-2,TGTGCCAGCAGCGTCCGGACGGACCCCGGGGAGCTGTTTTTT,CASSVRTDPGELFF
TRBV9,NA,NA,TRBJ1-6,TGTGCCAGCAGCGTAGTTGACACGACGGGAATAAATTCACCCCTCCACTTT,CASSVVDTTGINSPLHF
TRBV28,NA,NA,TRBJ1-1,TGTGCCAGCTGGGAAGGTTGGGTGAACACTGAAGCTTTCTTT,CASWEGWVNTEAFF
TRBV2,NA,TRBD2,TRBJ2-3,TGTGCCAGCTCCAAACTAGCGGGGGGTGCAGATACGCAGTATTTT,CASSKLAGGADTQYF
TRBV19,NA,NA,TRBJ2-6,TGTGCCAGTAATAGGGAAGGCGGGGTGAAGACTGGGGCCAACGTCCTGACTTTC,CASNREGGVKTGANVLTF
TRBV10-3,once,NA,TRBJ1-1,TGTGCCACAGGGGCAGATCCCACTGAAGCTTTCTTT,CATGADPTEAFF
TRBV21-1,NA,NA,TRBJ2-1,TGTGCCAGCAGCCTGGAAGGGGAAGAGCAGTTCTTC,CASSLEGEEQFF
TRBV18,NA,TRBD2,TRBJ2-7,TGTGCCAGCTCACCCTCCCGGACTAGCGGAGCCTACGAGCAGTACTTC,CASSPSRTSGAYEQYF
TRBV30,NA,NA,TRBJ2-7,TGTGCCTCTAACCGGGATGATAACTACGAGCAGTACTTC,CASNRDDNYEQYF
TRBV19,NA,TRBD1,TRBJ2-7,TGTGCCAGTAGTCCACGGACAGGGGGCAACGACGAGCAGTACTTC,CASSPRTGGNDEQYF
TRBV11-2,NA,NA,TRBJ2-7,TGTGCCAGCAGCTTAGCTCAGGGGGAGGGCTACGAGCAGTACTTC,CASSLAQGEGYEQYF
TRBV6-5,NA,NA,TRBJ1-5,TGTGCCAGCAGCCGCGGACGGGGGAATCAGCCCCAGCATTTT,CASSRGRGNQPQHF
TRBV6-6,NA,TRBD1,TRBJ1-2,TGTGCCACCAGGGAGGCAGGGGGCTATGGCTACACCTTC,CATREAGGYGYTF
TRBV19,NA,NA,TRBJ2-2,TGTGCCAGTAGTGCCTTGGGCGGGGAGCTGTTTTTT,CASSALGGELFF
TRBV18,NA,TRBD1,TRBJ2-7,TGTGCCAGCTCTCACGGACAGGGGACTTACGAGCAGTACTTC,CASSHGQGTYEQYF
TRBV6-5,once,NA,TRBJ1-1,TGTGCCAGCAGTTACTCGGCAGGGAAAGCTTTCTTT,CASSYSAGKAFF
TRBV5-4,NA,NA,TRBJ2-3,TGTGCCAGCAGCCCCCGGGGTAGCGGACTCACAGATACGCAGTATTTT,CASSPRGSGLTDTQYF
TRBV10-2,once,TRBD1,TRBJ1-5,TGCGCCAGCAGTGAACAGGGGCAGGGGCCCCAGCATTTT,CASSEQGQGPQHF
TRBV6-5,NA,NA,TRBJ2-7,TGTGCCAGCAGTTACCGGCCCTACGAGCAGTACTTC,CASSYRPYEQYF
TRBV11-3,NA,TRBD2,TRBJ2-3,TGTGCCAGCAGCTTGTATAGCGGGAAGGGCACAGATACGCAGTATTTT,CASSLYSGKGTDTQYF
TRBV6-5,NA,NA,TRBJ1-6,TGTGCCAGCTGCGCGGGGAGCTCCTATAATTCACCCCTCCACTTT,CASCAGSSYNSPLHF
TRBV6-6,NA,TRBD2,TRBJ2-1,TGTGCCAGCCTTTTGTCGGGGAGGGGTCAGAATGAGCAGTTCTTC,CASLLSGRGQNEQFF
TRBV11-2,NA,TRBD1,TRBJ2-4,TGTGCCAGCAGCTACAGGGGGCTTAACATTCAGTACTTC,CASSYRGLNIQYF
TRBV11-3,NA,NA,TRBJ2-7,TGTGCCAGCAGGGAGACAAGACCGGCTAACGGCCCCACCTACGAGCAGTACTTC,CASRETRPANGPTYEQYF